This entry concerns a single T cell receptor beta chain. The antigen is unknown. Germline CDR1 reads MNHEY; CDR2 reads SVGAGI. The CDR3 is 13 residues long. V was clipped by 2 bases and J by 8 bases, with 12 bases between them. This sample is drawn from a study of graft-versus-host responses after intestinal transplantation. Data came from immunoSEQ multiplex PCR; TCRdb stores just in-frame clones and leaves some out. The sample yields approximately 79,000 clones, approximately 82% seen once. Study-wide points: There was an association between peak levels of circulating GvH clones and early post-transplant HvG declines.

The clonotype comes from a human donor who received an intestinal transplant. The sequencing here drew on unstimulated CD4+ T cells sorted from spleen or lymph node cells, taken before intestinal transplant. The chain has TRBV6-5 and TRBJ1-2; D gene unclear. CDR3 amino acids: CASSYSGGSGYTF. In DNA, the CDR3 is TGTGCCAGCAGTTACAGTGGTGGGAGCGGCTACACCTTC.